This record covers a single T cell receptor beta chain. The data belong to a study of blood T cell repertoires in COVID-19. Per the original data handling: Amplification from reference gene primers served as the basis for estimated nucleated cell counts. Sequenced by immunoSEQ multiplex PCR; TCRdb stores in-frame clones only, minus some. V, J and clone size are those of that table, while D and trimming were read from the DNA. This table has under 300,000 clones, roughly 85% appearing once. This CDR3 is 12 amino acids long. The V end was cut by 1 base, the J end by 5 bases, with 5 bases between. Germline-derived CDR1 and CDR2 are SGHNT and YYREEE (reference sequence).

What was sequenced was peripheral blood. The chain is built from TRBV5-4 and TRBJ2-3; D not certain. The sequence was collected from a man aged 30 to 39 who had recovered from COVID-19. The CDR3 protein is CASSLSVDTQYF. As DNA, the CDR3 is TGTGCCAGCAGCTTGTCGGTAGATACGCAGTATTTT.